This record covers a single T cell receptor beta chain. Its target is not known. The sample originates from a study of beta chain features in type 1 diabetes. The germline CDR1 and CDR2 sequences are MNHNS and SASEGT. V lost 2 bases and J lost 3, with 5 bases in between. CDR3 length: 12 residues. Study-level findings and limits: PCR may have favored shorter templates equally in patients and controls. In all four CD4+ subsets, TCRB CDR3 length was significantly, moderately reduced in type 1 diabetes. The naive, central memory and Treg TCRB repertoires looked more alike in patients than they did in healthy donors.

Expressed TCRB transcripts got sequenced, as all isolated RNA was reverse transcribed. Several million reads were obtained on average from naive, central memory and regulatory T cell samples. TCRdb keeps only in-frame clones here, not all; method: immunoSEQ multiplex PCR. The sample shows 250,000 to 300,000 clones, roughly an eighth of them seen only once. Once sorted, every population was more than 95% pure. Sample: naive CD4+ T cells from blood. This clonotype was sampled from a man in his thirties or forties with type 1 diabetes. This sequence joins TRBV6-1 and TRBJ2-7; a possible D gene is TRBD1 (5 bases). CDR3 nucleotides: TGTGCCAGCAGTGAACAGGGCTACGAGCAGTACTTC. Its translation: CASSEQGYEQYF.